The rows below give T cell receptor beta chains drawn from one sample of a study of T cell responses to AZD1222 COVID-19 vaccine. Repertoires were generated with immunoSEQ multiplex PCR, while TCRdb's copy carries only in-frame clones and drops some. The sample records approximately 120,000 clones, about 89% being singletons. Specimen: peripheral blood, collected 28 days after the second AZD1222 dose. These receptors all come from an adult who received the AZD1222 COVID-19 vaccine. The CDR3 runs from the conserved cysteine through the conserved F or W. The order of the fields is D gene, J gene, V gene, clone size, CDR3 DNA, CDR3 protein. D genes are given only for firm matches. Size tells how often a clone was seen (once, few, many) or the class of an expanded clone, and some rows leave it out.

>TRBD1|TRBJ2-6|TRBV11-2|.
TGTGCCAGCAGCACAACAGGGGCTGGGGCCAACGTCCTGACTTTC
CASSTTGAGANVLTF
>.|TRBJ2-2|TRBV27|.
TGTGCCAGCAGCCGGGTTACCTACACCGGGGAGCTGTTTTTT
CASSRVTYTGELFF
>.|TRBJ1-4|TRBV7-9|.
TGTGCCAGCAGTCCTCCCACGTTTGAAAAACTGTTTTTT
CASSPPTFEKLFF
>.|TRBJ1-3|TRBV19|.
TGTGCCAGTAGTATTCGAGGGGACTCTGGAAACACCATATATTTT
CASSIRGDSGNTIYF
>TRBD2|TRBJ2-1|TRBV5-4|.
TGTGCCAGCAGCTTGGGCGGGACTAGCGGGACCAATGAGCAGTTCTTC
CASSLGGTSGTNEQFF
>.|TRBJ2-1|TRBV29-1|.
TGCAGCGTTGTGCCCAGTAAGAATGAGCAGTTCTTC
CSVVPSKNEQFF
>.|TRBJ1-3|TRBV10-2|.
TGCGCCAGCAGAACGAACAGGGTTCGAGGAAACACCATATATTTT
CASRTNRVRGNTIYF
>.|TRBJ2-7|TRBV4-3|.
TGCGCCAGCAGCCAAGGGGACATCGGTCGGGAGCAGTACTTC
CASSQGDIGREQYF
>.|TRBJ1-6|TRBV4-3|.
TGCGCCAGCAGCCAAGATCTGTGGGGTGTCAATTCACCCCTCCACTTT
CASSQDLWGVNSPLHF
>.|TRBJ1-2|TRBV19|.
TGTGCCAGTAGTATGCGGGATCAATCGCCTAACTATGGCTACACCTTC
CASSMRDQSPNYGYTF
>.|TRBJ2-1|TRBV5-1|.
TGCGCCAGCAGCTTGGCGGACCCTGCATACAATGAGCAGTTCTTC
CASSLADPAYNEQFF
>.|TRBJ2-7|TRBV12-3/TRBV12-4|once
TGTGCCAGCAGCCGGGCCTCCTACGAGCAGTACTTC
CASSRASYEQYF
>.|TRBJ1-1|TRBV12-5|.
TGTGCTAGTGGTTTGGTACCTGTAGGGCCCACTGAAGCTTTCTTT
CASGLVPVGPTEAFF
>TRBD2|TRBJ2-5|TRBV5-1|.
TGCGCCAGCAGCCCCATTCCTAGCGGGGGGGCGTACCAAGAGACCCAGTACTTC
CASSPIPSGGAYQETQYF
>TRBD1|TRBJ2-1|TRBV11-1|.
TGTGCCAGCAGCCCAAGGACAGGGGGGCAGTTCTTC
CASSPRTGGQFF
>TRBD1|TRBJ1-2|TRBV6-6|.
TGTGCCAGCAGTCCGGGACAGGGAGCGGACTATGGCTACACCTTC
CASSPGQGADYGYTF
>.|TRBJ2-1|TRBV6-5|.
TGTGCCAGCTACAGTAACGCCTGGAATGAGCAGTTCTTC
CASYSNAWNEQFF
>.|TRBJ1-5|TRBV5-1|.
TGCGCCAGCAGCCCGGATGGCGGCAATCAGCCCCAGCATTTT
CASSPDGGNQPQHF
>.|TRBJ1-1|TRBV21-1|.
TGTGCCAGCTGTTCTTTGGGTCATCCGGGGGGCCGAGGATGGAACACTGAAGCTTTCTTT
CASCSLGHPGGRGWNTEAFF
>.|TRBJ1-1|TRBV6-2/TRBV6-3|.
TGTGCCAGCAGTTATTTAGGGCTCACTGAAGCTTTCTTT
CASSYLGLTEAFF
>TRBD1|TRBJ1-4|TRBV7-9|.
TGTGCCAGCAGCCGTGACAGGGGTTCTGAAAAACTGTTTTTT
CASSRDRGSEKLFF
>.|TRBJ1-5|TRBV30|.
TGTGCCTGGAGTCCCGGGGTAGATCAGCCCCAGCATTTT
CAWSPGVDQPQHF
>.|TRBJ1-5|TRBV19|.
TGTGCCAGTAGTGAACGGGCGTCGTCATCAAATCAGCCCCAGCATTTT
CASSERASSSNQPQHF
>.|TRBJ2-5|TRBV7-6|.
TGTGCCAGCAGCCCACAAGAGACCCAGTACTTC
CASSPQETQYF
>TRBD2|TRBJ2-2|TRBV13|once
TGTGCCAGCAGCTTATCCGGGAGGGGCACCGGGGAGCTGTTTTTT
CASSLSGRGTGELFF
>.|TRBJ2-1|TRBV7-6|.
TGTGCCAGCAGCTCCCCCTACAGCTCCTACAATGAGCAGTTCTTC
CASSSPYSSYNEQFF
>TRBD1|TRBJ1-2|TRBV7-2|.
TGTGCCAGCAGCCACCCGGGACAGGGTCATGGCTACACCTTC
CASSHPGQGHGYTF
>.|TRBJ2-1|TRBV7-3|.
TGTGCCAGCAGCTTAAACCCTGACAATGAGCAGTTCTTC
CASSLNPDNEQFF
>.|TRBJ2-1|TRBV6-5|once
TGTGCCAGCAGTTCCCGCGCGTCCCCCTACAATGAGCAGTTCTTC
CASSSRASPYNEQFF